Listed below are T cell receptor beta chains from one sample, sequenced in a study of cytotoxic CD8 clonotypes in ibrutinib-treated CLL. Measured with immunoSEQ multiplex PCR; TCRdb has only the in-frame clones, and not every one. In the table there are approximately 35,000 clones, about 64% of which are singletons. The source material was PBMCs, sampled at disease progression, from a patient treated with ibrutinib. The receptor source for this set is a human donor with chronic lymphocytic leukemia. CDR3s include the opening cysteine and the closing phenylalanine or tryptophan. D genes are given only for firm matches. Clone size is not always given. Where it is, it says once, few, many or a class for expanded clones.

v_call: TRBV28
j_call: TRBJ2-5
clone_size: .
d_call: TRBD2
cdr3_nt: TGTGCCAGCAGTTTACGGGGGGGCTCCGGGACCCAGTACTTC
cdr3_aa: CASSLRGGSGTQYF

v_call: TRBV10-3
j_call: TRBJ2-2
clone_size: .
d_call: .
cdr3_nt: TGTGCCATCAGTGAGTCGAACAGGGTCACCGGGGAGCTGTTTTTT
cdr3_aa: CAISESNRVTGELFF

v_call: TRBV15
j_call: TRBJ2-2
clone_size: few
d_call: TRBD1
cdr3_nt: TGTGCCACCAGCAGGCTGGACAGGGAGAACACCGGGGAGCTGTTTTTT
cdr3_aa: CATSRLDRENTGELFF

v_call: TRBV15
j_call: TRBJ2-7
clone_size: once
d_call: .
cdr3_nt: TGTGCCACCAGCAGCTCAGGGGTCAGGGTCGAGCAGTACTTC
cdr3_aa: CATSSSGVRVEQYF

v_call: TRBV6-4
j_call: TRBJ2-7
clone_size: few
d_call: .
cdr3_nt: TGTGCCAGCAGTTGGCCGAGGGGGAGGACAGGCGAGACCTACGAGCAGTACTTC
cdr3_aa: CASSWPRGRTGETYEQYF

v_call: TRBV5-1
j_call: TRBJ1-2
clone_size: .
d_call: TRBD1
cdr3_nt: TGCGCCAGCAGCCCCGGGACAGGAACCTATGGCTACACCTTC
cdr3_aa: CASSPGTGTYGYTF

v_call: TRBV20-1
j_call: TRBJ2-3
clone_size: .
d_call: .
cdr3_nt: TGCAGTGCTAGGTCCCAGGCTACGCAGTATTTT
cdr3_aa: CSARSQATQYF

v_call: TRBV6-1
j_call: TRBJ1-2
clone_size: .
d_call: .
cdr3_nt: TGTGCCAGCAGTGAAGCGGGCAGCCACTATGGCTACACCTTC
cdr3_aa: CASSEAGSHYGYTF

v_call: TRBV9
j_call: TRBJ1-6
clone_size: .
d_call: .
cdr3_nt: TGTGCCAGCAGCGCCGGACACCCTAATTCACCCCTCCACTTT
cdr3_aa: CASSAGHPNSPLHF

v_call: TRBV6-5
j_call: TRBJ1-5
clone_size: .
d_call: .
cdr3_nt: TGTGCCAGCCTTCCGACAGTCCTTAGCAATCAGCCCCAGCATTTT
cdr3_aa: CASLPTVLSNQPQHF

v_call: TRBV11-2
j_call: TRBJ2-2
clone_size: once
d_call: .
cdr3_nt: TGTGCCAGCAGCTTATGGGGGCGCGGCGGGGAGCTGTTTTTT
cdr3_aa: CASSLWGRGGELFF

v_call: TRBV5-1
j_call: TRBJ1-1
clone_size: .
d_call: .
cdr3_nt: TGCGCCAGCAGCCACCGGGAGACATTTATGAACACTGAAGCTTTCTTT
cdr3_aa: CASSHRETFMNTEAFF

v_call: TRBV5-1
j_call: TRBJ1-4
clone_size: few
d_call: .
cdr3_nt: TGCGCCAGCAGCGTGAGGGGTCCTTATGAAAAACTGTTTTTT
cdr3_aa: CASSVRGPYEKLFF

v_call: TRBV19
j_call: TRBJ1-2
clone_size: .
d_call: TRBD1
cdr3_nt: TGTGCCAGTAGCAGGGGACAGGGCAACTATGGCTACACCTTC
cdr3_aa: CASSRGQGNYGYTF

v_call: TRBV27
j_call: TRBJ1-2
clone_size: medium-sized
d_call: .
cdr3_nt: TGTGCCAGCCTTAGAGGAGGCTACACCTTC
cdr3_aa: CASLRGGYTF

v_call: TRBV19
j_call: TRBJ2-3
clone_size: .
d_call: .
cdr3_nt: TGTGCCAGTAGTATTGGGTTGAACACAGATACGCAGTATTTT
cdr3_aa: CASSIGLNTDTQYF

v_call: TRBV5-6
j_call: TRBJ2-3
clone_size: few
d_call: .
cdr3_nt: TGTGCCAGCAGCCCGGACTTCCGGGGCACAGATACGCAGTATTTT
cdr3_aa: CASSPDFRGTDTQYF

v_call: TRBV2
j_call: TRBJ1-2
clone_size: few
d_call: .
cdr3_nt: TGTGCCAGCAGTGGGGGACACAAGAACTATGGCTACACCTTC
cdr3_aa: CASSGGHKNYGYTF

v_call: TRBV6-1
j_call: TRBJ1-1
clone_size: .
d_call: .
cdr3_nt: TGTGCCAGCAGTGAAGCGCTTTATCGCACTGAAGCTTTCTTT
cdr3_aa: CASSEALYRTEAFF

v_call: TRBV7-6
j_call: TRBJ2-3
clone_size: .
d_call: .
cdr3_nt: TGTGCCAGCAGCTGGGCCCGCACAGATACGCAGTATTTT
cdr3_aa: CASSWARTDTQYF

v_call: TRBV18
j_call: TRBJ2-5
clone_size: .
d_call: TRBD1
cdr3_nt: TGTGCCAGCTCACCCGGGACAGGGGGCTTCGAGACCCAGTACTTC
cdr3_aa: CASSPGTGGFETQYF

v_call: TRBV4-1
j_call: TRBJ1-1
clone_size: .
d_call: .
cdr3_nt: TGCGCCAGCAGCCCCATGGGGGCAGGGGCGAACACTGAAGCTTTCTTT
cdr3_aa: CASSPMGAGANTEAFF

v_call: TRBV5-6
j_call: TRBJ1-6
clone_size: .
d_call: .
cdr3_nt: TGTGCCAGCAGCTCATGGGGAGGCCGTTCACCCCTCCACTTT
cdr3_aa: CASSSWGGRSPLHF